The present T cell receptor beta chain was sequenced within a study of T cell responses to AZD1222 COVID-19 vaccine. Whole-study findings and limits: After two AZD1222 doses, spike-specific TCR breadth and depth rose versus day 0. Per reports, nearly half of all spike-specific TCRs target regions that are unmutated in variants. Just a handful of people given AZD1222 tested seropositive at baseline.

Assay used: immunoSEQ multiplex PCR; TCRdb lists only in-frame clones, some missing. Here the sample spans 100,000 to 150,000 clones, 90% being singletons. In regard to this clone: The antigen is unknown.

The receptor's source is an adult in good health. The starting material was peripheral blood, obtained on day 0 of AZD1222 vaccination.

CDR3 sequence (DNA): TGTGCCAGCAGGGCAACAGGGGCTCGAGGCAACGTCCTGACTTTC. Translation: CASRATGARGNVLTF. The chain combines TRBV6-5 with TRBJ2-6, with 7 bases identical to TRBD1. The ends lost 6 bases at V and 9 bases at J; junction bases unmatched: 11. CDR1 is MNHEY and CDR2 is SVGAGI in the germline V gene. The CDR3 has 15 amino acids.